The clone carrying this TCR beta chain was seen only once. As yet, its antigen is unknown. These data belong to a study of cytomegalovirus exposure and HLA in healthy donors. Findings of the study overall: Cytomegalovirus-associated TCR beta chains were listed, numbering roughly 150. The authors confirmed in vitro that a few CMV-associated chains were specific for CMV antigens. The TCR clusters that emerged in the first cohort tended, a later analysis found, to co-occur in the approximately 110 validation repertoires.

Assay used: immunoSEQ multiplex PCR; TCRdb lists only in-frame clones, some missing. The sample lists some 110,000 clones; approximately 90% were seen once. Germline-derived CDR1 and CDR2 are SGHTA and FQGNSA. V was clipped by 5 bases and J by 4 bases; unmatched bases: 13. The CDR3 length is 18 residues. The sequence came from a young woman in good health and CMV-seropositive. The material sequenced was PBMCs. The V and J genes are TRBV7-2 and TRBJ2-1; TRBD2 aligns across 11 bases. The CDR3 loop is CASSASQGLAVTYNEQFF. CDR3 nucleotides: TGTGCCAGCAGCGCGTCCCAGGGACTAGCGGTCACATACAATGAGCAGTTCTTC.